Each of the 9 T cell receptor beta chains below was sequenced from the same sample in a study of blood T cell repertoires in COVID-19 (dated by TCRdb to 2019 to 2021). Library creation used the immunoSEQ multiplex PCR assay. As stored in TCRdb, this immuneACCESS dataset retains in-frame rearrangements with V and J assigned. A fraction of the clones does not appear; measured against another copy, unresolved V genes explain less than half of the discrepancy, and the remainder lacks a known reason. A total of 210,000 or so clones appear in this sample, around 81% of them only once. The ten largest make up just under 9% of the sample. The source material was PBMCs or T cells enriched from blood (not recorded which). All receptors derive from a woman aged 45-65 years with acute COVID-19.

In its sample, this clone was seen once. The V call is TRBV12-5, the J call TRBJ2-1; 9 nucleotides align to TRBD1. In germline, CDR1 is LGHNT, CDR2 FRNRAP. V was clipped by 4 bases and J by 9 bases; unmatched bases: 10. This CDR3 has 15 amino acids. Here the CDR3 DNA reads TGTGCTAGTGGTTCGCCCCGGGACAGGGTGGTTGAGCAGTTCTTC. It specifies CASGSPRDRVVEQFF.

The CDR3 sequence: CATSDLVVRGHSYEQYF. CDR3 coding DNA: TGTGCCACCAGTGATTTGGTGGTCAGGGGGCACTCCTACGAGCAGTACTTC. V gene TRBV24-1 combines with J gene TRBJ2-7; 8 positions agree with TRBD1. The CDR3 contains 17 residues. Germline V gene lookup returns CDR1 KGHDR and CDR2 SFDVKD. V dropped 0 bases and J dropped 0; count of bases not matched to a gene: 6.

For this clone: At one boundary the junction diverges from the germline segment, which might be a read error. Written as DNA, the CDR3 is TGTGCCACTAGAAATCCCTATGAGCAGTACTTC. Translating it yields CATRNPYEQYF. V usage is TRBV28 and J usage is TRBJ2-7; D gene uncertain. Germline CDR1 MDHEN, CDR2 SYDVKM. CDR3 length: 11 residues.

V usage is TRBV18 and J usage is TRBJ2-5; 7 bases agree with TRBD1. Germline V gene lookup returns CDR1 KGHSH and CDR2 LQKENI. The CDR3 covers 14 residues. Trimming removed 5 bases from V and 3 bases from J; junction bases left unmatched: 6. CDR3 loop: CASSDGTVKETQYF. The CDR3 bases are TGTGCCAGCTCAGACGGGACAGTAAAAGAGACCCAGTACTTC.

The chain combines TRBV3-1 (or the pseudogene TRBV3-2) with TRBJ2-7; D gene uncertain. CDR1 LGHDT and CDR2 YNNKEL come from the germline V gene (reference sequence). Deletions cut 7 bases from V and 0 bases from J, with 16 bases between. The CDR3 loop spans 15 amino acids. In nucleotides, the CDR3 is TGTGCCAGCACCCTATCAACAGTTACCTCCTACGAGCAGTACTTC. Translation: CASTLSTVTSYEQYF.

The CDR3 sequence: CSVHGTGTDGEKLFF. The CDR3 DNA reads as TGCAGCGTACACGGGACAGGGACTGACGGTGAAAAACTGTTTTTT. The chain recombines TRBV29-1 with TRBJ1-4, with 9 positions matching TRBD1. The CDR3 runs to 15 residues. V lost 6 bases and J lost 7; bases outside the gene matches: 12. CDR1 is SQVTM, CDR2 ANQGSEA, per germline.

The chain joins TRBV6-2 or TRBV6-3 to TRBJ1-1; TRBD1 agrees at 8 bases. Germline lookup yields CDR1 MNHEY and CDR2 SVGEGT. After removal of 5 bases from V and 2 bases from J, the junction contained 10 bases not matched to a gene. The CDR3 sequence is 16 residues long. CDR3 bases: TGTGCCAGCAGTCCCTATGACAGGGGAGGAAACACTGAAGCTTTCTTT. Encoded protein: CASSPYDRGGNTEAFF.

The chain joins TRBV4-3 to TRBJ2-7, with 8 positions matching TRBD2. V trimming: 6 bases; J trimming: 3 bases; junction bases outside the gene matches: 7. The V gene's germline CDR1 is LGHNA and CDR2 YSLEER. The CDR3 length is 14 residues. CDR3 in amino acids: CASSPGRGVYEQYF. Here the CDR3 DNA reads TGCGCCAGCAGTCCCGGGAGGGGGGTCTACGAGCAGTACTTC.

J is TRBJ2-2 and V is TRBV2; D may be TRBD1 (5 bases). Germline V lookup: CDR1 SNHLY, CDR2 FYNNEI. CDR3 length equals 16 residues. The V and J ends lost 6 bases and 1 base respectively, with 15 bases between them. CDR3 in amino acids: CASRRQPTLNTGELFF. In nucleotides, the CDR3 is TGTGCCAGCAGAAGACAGCCTACGCTGAACACCGGGGAGCTGTTTTTT.